Below, 16 T cell receptor beta chains from the same sample are listed, as sequenced in a study of T cells in Graves' hyperthyroidism and ophthalmopathy. TCR beta CDR3 regions were amplified from RNA. First-round RT-PCR of the TCR CDR3 relied on the HTBI primer set. TCRdb re-called the multiplex PCR reads with MiXCR, one entry per CDR3 protein. The data hold 540,000 or so distinct CDR3 sequences, with under 60% observed a single time. The sequenced sample was peripheral blood or thyroid tissue (not recorded which). The receptors derive from an adult woman with Graves' disease, either hyperthyroidism or ophthalmopathy (not recorded which).

In its sample, this clonotype was seen a few times. The chain couples TRBV5-6 to TRBJ1-5; D not certain. Germline CDR1 is SGHDT and CDR2 is YYEEEE. The CDR3 is 14 residues long. Trimming shortened V by 2 bases and J by 1 base, and 7 bases separated the two germline ends. CDR3 coding DNA: TGTGCCAGCAGCTTAACGACAAGCAATCAGCCCCAGCATTTT. As protein: CASSLTTSNQPQHF.

This clonotype was counted at least ten times. This chain joins TRBV20-1 and TRBJ1-5; D is unresolved. Trimming took 2 bases from V and 6 from J, leaving 8 bases between them. The CDR3 is 12 amino acids. From germline, CDR1 is DFQATT and CDR2 SNEGSKA (reference sequence). CDR3 sequence reads: CSARSNSQPQHF. In DNA, the CDR3 is TGCAGTGCTAGATCAAATTCTCAGCCCCAGCATTTT.

Turning to this clonotype: At one end the junction does not follow the germline gene, possibly because of a read error. This chain joins TRBV20-1 and TRBJ2-6; maybe TRBD2 (5 bases). CDR1 and CDR2 from the germline V gene are DFQATT and SNEGSKA (reference sequence). This CDR3 has 12 residues. CDR3 DNA: TGCAGTGCTAGACAGTCGGCGTGGACTGAAGCTTTC. This gives the protein CSARQSAWTEAF.

V gene TRBV20-1 combines with J gene TRBJ2-7, with 10 nucleotides matching TRBD2. The germline V gene has CDR1 DFQATT and CDR2 SNEGSKA (reference sequence). Trimming took 5 bases from V and 2 from J; bases not matched to a gene: 3. This CDR3 is built from 13 residues. The CDR3 reads CSALAGDPYEQYF. CDR3 nucleotide sequence: TGCAGTGCTCTAGCGGGGGATCCCTACGAGCAGTACTTC.

The V call is TRBV10-3, the J call TRBJ1-3, with a weak D call TRBD1 (5 bases). The CDR3 is 14 amino acids. Looked up from germline, CDR1 is ENHRY and CDR2 is SYGVKD. V lost 7 bases and J lost 0, with 10 bases in between. The chain's CDR3 is CAIKSGHSGNTIYF. The CDR3 DNA is TGTGCCATCAAGTCGGGGCACTCTGGAAACACCATATATTTT.

This clonotype was recorded many times. The chain joins TRBV7-6 to TRBJ2-5; D remains ambiguous. Trimming shortened V by 6 bases and J by 4 bases, and 9 bases separated the two germline ends. The CDR3 is 12 amino acids. Germline V CDR1 and CDR2: SGHVS, FNYEAQ. The CDR3: CASSFTLETQYF. The CDR3 DNA is TGTGCCAGCAGTTTTACTCTAGAGACCCAGTACTTC.

The chain is built from TRBV12-3 or TRBV12-4 and TRBJ2-5, with 11 bases that match TRBD2. The CDR3 spans 16 residues. V lost 4 bases and J lost 1; bases outside the gene matches: 5. CDR3 region: CASSWPGLAVQETQYF. CDR3 sequence (DNA): TGTGCCAGCAGTTGGCCGGGACTAGCGGTCCAAGAGACCCAGTACTTC.

The chain combines TRBV2 with TRBJ1-3; D is perhaps TRBD1 (6 bases). Looked up from germline, CDR1 is SNHLY and CDR2 is FYNNEI. Trimming stripped 5 bases from V and 4 bases from J, with 27 bases between. The CDR3 consists of 19 residues. The CDR3 nucleotides are TGTGCCAGCAGTCCCCTAGGACCGGGGGGCGGGGGGCCAGGAAACACCATATATTTT. It specifies CASSPLGPGGGGPGNTIYF.

The chain carries TRBV12-3 or TRBV12-4 and TRBJ2-2; 7 positions match TRBD2. With V trimmed by 3 bases and J by 0 bases, 7 bases remained unmatched. The length of the CDR3 is 17 residues. The CDR3 loop is CASSFQTSAANTGELFF. The CDR3 nucleotides read TGTGCCAGCAGTTTCCAAACTAGCGCTGCGAACACCGGGGAGCTGTTTTTT.

This chain joins TRBV28 and TRBJ2-7; 10 bases fit TRBD2. In germline, CDR1 is MDHEN, CDR2 SYDVKM. The CDR3 extends over 16 amino acids. With 8 bases clipped from V and 2 bases from J, the junction kept 12 bases outside the gene matches. DNA of the CDR3: TGTGCCAGCTCCACCCAGACTAGCGGGTGGACCTACGAGCAGTACTTC. Protein sequence: CASSTQTSGWTYEQYF.

This clonotype was observed a few times. The chain couples TRBV19 to TRBJ2-2, with D possibly called TRBD1 or TRBD2 (5 bases each). The CDR3 is 15 amino acids. From germline, CDR1 is LNHDA and CDR2 SQIVND (reference sequence). Deletions cut 5 bases from V and 5 bases from J, with 15 bases between. CDR3 amino acids: CASSSDSRGTGELFF. CDR3 sequence (DNA): TGTGCCAGTAGTTCCGACAGCCGCGGGACCGGGGAGCTGTTTTTT.

With regard to this clonotype: Possible read error: a much larger clone is one base away. V and J are TRBV7-2 and TRBJ1-1; D may be TRBD1 (6 bases). CDR1 and CDR2 from the germline V gene are SGHTA and FQGNSA. The CDR3 is 16 residues long. CDR3 DNA: TGTGTCAGCAGCTTAGATCGGGGCGGGGGCCGTTCCGAAGCTTTCTTT. Amino acids: CVSSLDRGGGRSEAFF. The variable domain in full, completed from reference TRBV7-2 and TRBJ1-1, reads GAGVSQSPSNKVTEKGKDVELRCDPISGHTALYWYRQSLGQGLEFLIYFQGNSAPDKSGLPSDRFSAERTGGSVSTLTIQRTQQEDSAVYLCVSSLDRGGGRSEAFFGQGTRLTVV.

The chain is built from TRBV10-3 and TRBJ1-4, with D uncertain. The CDR3 is 13 amino acids. Trimming took 8 bases from V and 6 from J, leaving 13 bases between them. CDR1 and CDR2 (germline): ENHRY, SYGVKD. DNA for the CDR3: TGTGCCATCCAAGGTAACCGCGATGAAAAACTGTTTTTT. As protein: CAIQGNRDEKLFF.

This clonotype was counted ten times or more. The chain joins TRBV5-1 to TRBJ2-5; 7 bases line up with TRBD1. This CDR3 has 14 residues. After removal of 4 bases from V and 5 bases from J, the junction contained 8 bases not matched to a gene. The germline CDR1 and CDR2 sequences are SGHRS and YFSETQ. The CDR3 region has the DNA TGCGCCAGCAGCGATTACAGGGGCGGTGAGACCCAGTACTTC. Translation: CASSDYRGGETQYF.

The chain uses TRBV5-5 and TRBJ2-6; the D call may be TRBD1 or TRBD2 (6 bases each). Germline CDR1 is SGHKS and CDR2 is YYEKEE (reference sequence). The CDR3 totals 15 residues. The V end lost 8 bases, the J end lost 2 bases, and 14 bases lay between the germline ends. The CDR3 nucleotides read TGTGCCAGTAGGGGGGCATACACTGGGGCCAACGTCCTGACTTTC. It specifies CASRGAYTGANVLTF.

The CDR3 spells CASSWRGDQPQHF. For the CDR3, the DNA is TGTGCCAGCAGTTGGCGAGGAGATCAGCCCCAGCATTTT. The chain carries TRBV28 and TRBJ1-5, with D hard to call. Trimming took off 4 bases at V and 5 bases at J, with 9 bases between the two ends. The CDR3 sequence is 13 residues long. CDR1 MDHEN and CDR2 SYDVKM come from the germline V gene.